The clone carrying this T cell receptor (beta chain) was recorded a few times. Its antigen is unidentified. This sample is drawn from a study of immune evolution from preneoplasia to lung adenocarcinoma. In germline, CDR1 is MNHNS, CDR2 SASEGT. CDR3 size: 13 residues. V was pared by 9 bases and J by 3 bases, with 5 bases of the junction left unmatched. Study results and limitations: Normal lung had the highest top T cell clone frequencies.

The data were produced by immunoSEQ multiplex PCR, yet TCRdb's version contains in-frame clones alone and is incomplete. The table records about 11,000 clones, about 79% of them present only once. Two lung cancer pathologists independently confirmed each histologic diagnosis. This sequence originates from a person aged 60-79 years with lung adenocarcinoma. The chain is built from TRBV6-1 and TRBJ1-5, with 7 bases identical to TRBD1. Sequences were obtained from FFPE minimally invasive lung adenocarcinoma tissue. The CDR3 bases are TGTGCCAGTTTACAGGGGAACAATCAGCCCCAGCATTTT. Protein sequence: CASLQGNNQPQHF.